This note documents a single T cell receptor (beta chain) sequence. Its antigen is not known. Sequencing used immunoSEQ multiplex PCR; TCRdb keeps in-frame clones, though not all of them. The sample records roughly 2,000,000 clones, over 85% being singletons. Only CD45RO-negative cells positively selected for CCR7 counted as naive CD8 cells, so terminally differentiated effector memory CD45RA+ cells were excluded. These data originate in a study of shared clonotypes between healthy human individuals. V was shortened by 5 bases and J by 2 bases, with 18 bases between the two germline ends. CDR3 length: 17 residues. CDR1 is SEHNR, CDR2 FQNEAQ, per germline (reference sequence). Study conclusions and caveats: In a few donors, about 5% of naive CD4 clonotypes appeared in common.

Source material: naive CD8+ T cells from PBMCs. This clonotype was sampled from a man aged 18-30 years in good health. Some clones in this sample may be carry-over from other donors' samples. This chain links TRBV7-9 with TRBJ2-2; the D gene is possibly TRBD2 (6 bases). The CDR3 bases are TGTGCCAGCAGCACCCCGAAAGGCGGGGATAACACCGGGGAGCTGTTTTTT. Translating gives CASSTPKGGDNTGELFF.